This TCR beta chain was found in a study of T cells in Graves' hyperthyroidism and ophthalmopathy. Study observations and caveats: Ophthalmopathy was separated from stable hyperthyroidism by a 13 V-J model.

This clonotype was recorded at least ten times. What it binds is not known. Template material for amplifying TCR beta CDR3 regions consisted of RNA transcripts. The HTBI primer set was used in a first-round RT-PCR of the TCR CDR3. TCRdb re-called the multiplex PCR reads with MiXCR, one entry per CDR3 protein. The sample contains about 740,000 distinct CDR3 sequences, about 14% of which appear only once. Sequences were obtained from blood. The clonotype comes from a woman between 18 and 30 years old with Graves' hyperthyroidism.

CDR3 sequence: CASSWDRVTEAFF. As DNA, the CDR3 is TGTGCCAGCAGTTGGGACAGGGTAACCGAAGCTTTCTTT. The rearrangement uses TRBV12-3 or TRBV12-4 and TRBJ1-1, with 9 nucleotides matching TRBD1. After removal of 4 bases from V and 8 bases from J, the junction contained 5 bases not matched to a gene. The CDR3 runs 13 residues.